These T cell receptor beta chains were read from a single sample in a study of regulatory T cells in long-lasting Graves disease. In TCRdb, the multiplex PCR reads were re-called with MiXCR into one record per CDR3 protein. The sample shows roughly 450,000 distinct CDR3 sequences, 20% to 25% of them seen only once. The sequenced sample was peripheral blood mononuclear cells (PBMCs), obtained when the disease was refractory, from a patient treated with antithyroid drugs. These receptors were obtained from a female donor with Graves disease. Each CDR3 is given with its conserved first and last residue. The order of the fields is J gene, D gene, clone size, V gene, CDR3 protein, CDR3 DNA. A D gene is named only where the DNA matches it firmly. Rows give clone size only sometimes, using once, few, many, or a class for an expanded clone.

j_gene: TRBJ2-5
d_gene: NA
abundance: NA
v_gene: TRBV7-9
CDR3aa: CASSSTGGQPFQETQYF
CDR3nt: TGTGCCAGCAGCTCCACCGGGGGACAGCCGTTCCAAGAGACCCAGTACTTC

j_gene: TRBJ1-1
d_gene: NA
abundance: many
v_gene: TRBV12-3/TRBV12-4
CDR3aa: CASSPSANTEAFF
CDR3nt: TGTGCCAGCAGCCCTTCGGCCAACACTGAAGCTTTCTTT

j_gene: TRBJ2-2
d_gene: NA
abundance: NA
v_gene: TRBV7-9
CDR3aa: CASSLDPGPAMAGELFF
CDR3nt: TGTGCCAGCAGCTTAGATCCGGGACCAGCGATGGCCGGGGAGCTGTTTTTT

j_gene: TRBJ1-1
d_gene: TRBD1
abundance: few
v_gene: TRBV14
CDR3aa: CASTYRTGDNTEAFF
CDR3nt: TGTGCCAGCACTTACCGGACAGGTGACAACACTGAAGCTTTCTTT

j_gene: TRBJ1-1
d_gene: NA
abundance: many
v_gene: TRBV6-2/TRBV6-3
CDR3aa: CASSYGLGRLNTEAFF
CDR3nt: TGTGCCAGCAGTTACGGATTGGGACGGCTGAACACTGAAGCTTTCTTT

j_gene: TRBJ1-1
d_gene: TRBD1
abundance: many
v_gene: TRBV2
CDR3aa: CASRDSGGIAFF
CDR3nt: TGTGCCAGCAGGGACTCAGGGGGGATCGCTTTCTTT

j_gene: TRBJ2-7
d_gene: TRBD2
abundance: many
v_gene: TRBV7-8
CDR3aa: CASSLVLGREGTYEQYF
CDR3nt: TGTGCCAGCAGCTTAGTATTAGGGCGGGAGGGCACATACGAGCAGTACTTC

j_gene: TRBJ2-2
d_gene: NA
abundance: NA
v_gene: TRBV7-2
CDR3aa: CASSLVDPPNTGELFF
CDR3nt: TGTGCCAGCAGCTTAGTAGACCCACCGAACACCGGGGAGCTGTTTTTT

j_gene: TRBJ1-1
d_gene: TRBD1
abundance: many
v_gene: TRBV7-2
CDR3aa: CASSPQGVGMNTEAFF
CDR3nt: TGTGCCAGCAGCCCCCAGGGGGTCGGCATGAACACTGAAGCTTTCTTT

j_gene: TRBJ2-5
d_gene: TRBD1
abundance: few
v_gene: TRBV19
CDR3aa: CASSIGTGGRETQYF
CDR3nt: TGTGCCAGCTCGATAGGGACAGGGGGTAGGGAGACCCAGTACTTC

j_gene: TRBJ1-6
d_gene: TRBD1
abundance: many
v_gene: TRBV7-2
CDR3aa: CASSLEGQGSSPLHF
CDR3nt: TGTGCCAGCAGCTTAGAGGGACAGGGGAGTTCACCCCTCCACTTT

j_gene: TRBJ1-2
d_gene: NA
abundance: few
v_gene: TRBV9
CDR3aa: CASSPTPYGTDYGYTF
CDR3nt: TGTGCCAGCAGCCCAACACCCTACGGAACAGACTATGGCTACACCTTC

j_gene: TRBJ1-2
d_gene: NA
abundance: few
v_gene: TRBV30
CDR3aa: CAWSFYQYYGYTF
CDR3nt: TGTGCCTGGAGTTTTTATCAGTACTATGGCTACACCTTC

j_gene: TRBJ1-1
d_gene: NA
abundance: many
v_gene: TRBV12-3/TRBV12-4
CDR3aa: CATSTGTEAFF
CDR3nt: TGTGCCACCAGTACCGGCACTGAAGCTTTCTTT

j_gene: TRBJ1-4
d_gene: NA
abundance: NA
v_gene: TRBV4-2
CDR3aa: CASSQVSDNEKLFF
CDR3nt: TGTGCCAGCAGCCAAGTGTCGGATAATGAAAAACTGTTTTTT